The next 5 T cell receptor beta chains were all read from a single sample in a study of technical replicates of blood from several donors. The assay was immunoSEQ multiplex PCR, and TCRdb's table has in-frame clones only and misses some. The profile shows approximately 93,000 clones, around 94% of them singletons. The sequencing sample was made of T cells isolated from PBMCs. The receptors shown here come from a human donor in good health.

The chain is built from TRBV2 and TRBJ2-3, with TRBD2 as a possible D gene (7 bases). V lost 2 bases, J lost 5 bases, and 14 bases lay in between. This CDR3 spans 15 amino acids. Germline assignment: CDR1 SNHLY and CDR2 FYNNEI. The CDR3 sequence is CASSESRGARDTQYF. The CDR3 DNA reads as TGTGCCAGCAGTGAATCTCGGGGGGCAAGAGATACGCAGTATTTT.

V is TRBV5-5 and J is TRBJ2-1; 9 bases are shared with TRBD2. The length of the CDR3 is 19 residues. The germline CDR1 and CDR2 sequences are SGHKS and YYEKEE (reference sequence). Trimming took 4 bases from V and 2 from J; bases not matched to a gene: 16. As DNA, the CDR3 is TGTGCCAGCAGCCCCTCAGAGGCTAGCGGGGTGCTAGCCTACAATGAGCAGTTCTTC. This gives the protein CASSPSEASGVLAYNEQFF.

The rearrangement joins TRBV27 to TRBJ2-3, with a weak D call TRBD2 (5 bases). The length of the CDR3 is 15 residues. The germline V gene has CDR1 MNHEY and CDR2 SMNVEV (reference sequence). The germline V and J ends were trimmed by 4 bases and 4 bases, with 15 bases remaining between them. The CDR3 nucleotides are TGTGCCAGCAGTTACGGGCTAGCTTTGCCAGATACGCAGTATTTT. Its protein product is CASSYGLALPDTQYF.

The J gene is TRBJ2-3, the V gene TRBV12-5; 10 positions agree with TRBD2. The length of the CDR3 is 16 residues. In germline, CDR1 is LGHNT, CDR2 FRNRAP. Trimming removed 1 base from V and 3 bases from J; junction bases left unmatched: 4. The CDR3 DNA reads TGTGCTAGTGGTTTGGGGCTAGCGGGAGTAACAGATACGCAGTATTTT. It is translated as CASGLGLAGVTDTQYF. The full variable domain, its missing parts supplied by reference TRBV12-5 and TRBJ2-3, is DARVTQTPRHKVTEMGQEVTMRCQPILGHNTVFWYRQTMMQGLELLAYFRNRAPLDDSGMPKDRFSAEMPDATLATLKIQPSEPRDSAVYFCASGLGLAGVTDTQYFGPGTRLTVL.

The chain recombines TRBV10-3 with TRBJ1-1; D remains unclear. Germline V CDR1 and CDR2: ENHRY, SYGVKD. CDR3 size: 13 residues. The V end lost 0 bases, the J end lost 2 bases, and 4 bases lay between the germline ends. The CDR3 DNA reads TGTGCCATCAGTGAGTCGGCTAACACTGAAGCTTTCTTT. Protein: CAISESANTEAFF.